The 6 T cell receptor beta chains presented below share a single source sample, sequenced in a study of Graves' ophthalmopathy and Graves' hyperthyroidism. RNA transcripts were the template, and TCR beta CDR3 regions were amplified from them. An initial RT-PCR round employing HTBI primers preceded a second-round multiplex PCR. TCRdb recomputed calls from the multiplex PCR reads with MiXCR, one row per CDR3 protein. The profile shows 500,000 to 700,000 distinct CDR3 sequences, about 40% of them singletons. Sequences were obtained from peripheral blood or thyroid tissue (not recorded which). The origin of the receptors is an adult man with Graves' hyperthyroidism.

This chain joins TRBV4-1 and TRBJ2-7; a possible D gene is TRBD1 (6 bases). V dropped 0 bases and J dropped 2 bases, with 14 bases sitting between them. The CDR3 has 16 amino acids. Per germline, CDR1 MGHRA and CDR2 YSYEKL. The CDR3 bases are TGCGCCAGCAGCCAAGAGCAGGCGACAGGAGCCTACGAGCAGTACTTC. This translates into CASSQEQATGAYEQYF.

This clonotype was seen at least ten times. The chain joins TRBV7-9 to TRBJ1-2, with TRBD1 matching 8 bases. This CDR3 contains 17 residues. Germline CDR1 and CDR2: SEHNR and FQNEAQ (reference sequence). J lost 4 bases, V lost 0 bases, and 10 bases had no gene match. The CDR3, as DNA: TGTGCCAGCAGCTTAGCTGGGATGACAGGGGACAGCTATGGCTACACCTTC. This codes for CASSLAGMTGDSYGYTF.

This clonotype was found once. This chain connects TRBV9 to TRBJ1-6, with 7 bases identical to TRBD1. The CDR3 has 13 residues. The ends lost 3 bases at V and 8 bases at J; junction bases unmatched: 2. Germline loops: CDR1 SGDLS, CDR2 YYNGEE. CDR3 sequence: CASSAGTDSPLHF. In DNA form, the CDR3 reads TGTGCCAGCAGCGCGGGGACAGATTCACCCCTCCACTTT.

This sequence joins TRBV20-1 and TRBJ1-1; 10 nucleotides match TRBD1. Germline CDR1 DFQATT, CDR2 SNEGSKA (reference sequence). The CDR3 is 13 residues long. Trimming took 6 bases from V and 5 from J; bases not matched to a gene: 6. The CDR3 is CSAVGQGGTEAFF. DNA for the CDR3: TGCAGTGCCGTCGGACAGGGGGGGACTGAAGCTTTCTTT.

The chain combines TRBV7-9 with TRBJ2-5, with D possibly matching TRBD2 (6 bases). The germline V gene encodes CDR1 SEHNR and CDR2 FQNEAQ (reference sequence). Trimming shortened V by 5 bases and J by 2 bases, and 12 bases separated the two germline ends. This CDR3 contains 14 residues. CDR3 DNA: TGTGCCAGCAGCGGTAGCGGAGTACAAGAGACCCAGTACTTC. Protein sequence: CASSGSGVQETQYF.

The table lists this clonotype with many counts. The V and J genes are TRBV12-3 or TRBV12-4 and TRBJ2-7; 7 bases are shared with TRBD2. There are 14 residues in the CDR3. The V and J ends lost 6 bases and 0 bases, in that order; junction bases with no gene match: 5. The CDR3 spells CASRRGRGSYEQYF. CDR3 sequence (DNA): TGTGCCAGCAGGCGGGGGAGGGGCTCCTACGAGCAGTACTTC.